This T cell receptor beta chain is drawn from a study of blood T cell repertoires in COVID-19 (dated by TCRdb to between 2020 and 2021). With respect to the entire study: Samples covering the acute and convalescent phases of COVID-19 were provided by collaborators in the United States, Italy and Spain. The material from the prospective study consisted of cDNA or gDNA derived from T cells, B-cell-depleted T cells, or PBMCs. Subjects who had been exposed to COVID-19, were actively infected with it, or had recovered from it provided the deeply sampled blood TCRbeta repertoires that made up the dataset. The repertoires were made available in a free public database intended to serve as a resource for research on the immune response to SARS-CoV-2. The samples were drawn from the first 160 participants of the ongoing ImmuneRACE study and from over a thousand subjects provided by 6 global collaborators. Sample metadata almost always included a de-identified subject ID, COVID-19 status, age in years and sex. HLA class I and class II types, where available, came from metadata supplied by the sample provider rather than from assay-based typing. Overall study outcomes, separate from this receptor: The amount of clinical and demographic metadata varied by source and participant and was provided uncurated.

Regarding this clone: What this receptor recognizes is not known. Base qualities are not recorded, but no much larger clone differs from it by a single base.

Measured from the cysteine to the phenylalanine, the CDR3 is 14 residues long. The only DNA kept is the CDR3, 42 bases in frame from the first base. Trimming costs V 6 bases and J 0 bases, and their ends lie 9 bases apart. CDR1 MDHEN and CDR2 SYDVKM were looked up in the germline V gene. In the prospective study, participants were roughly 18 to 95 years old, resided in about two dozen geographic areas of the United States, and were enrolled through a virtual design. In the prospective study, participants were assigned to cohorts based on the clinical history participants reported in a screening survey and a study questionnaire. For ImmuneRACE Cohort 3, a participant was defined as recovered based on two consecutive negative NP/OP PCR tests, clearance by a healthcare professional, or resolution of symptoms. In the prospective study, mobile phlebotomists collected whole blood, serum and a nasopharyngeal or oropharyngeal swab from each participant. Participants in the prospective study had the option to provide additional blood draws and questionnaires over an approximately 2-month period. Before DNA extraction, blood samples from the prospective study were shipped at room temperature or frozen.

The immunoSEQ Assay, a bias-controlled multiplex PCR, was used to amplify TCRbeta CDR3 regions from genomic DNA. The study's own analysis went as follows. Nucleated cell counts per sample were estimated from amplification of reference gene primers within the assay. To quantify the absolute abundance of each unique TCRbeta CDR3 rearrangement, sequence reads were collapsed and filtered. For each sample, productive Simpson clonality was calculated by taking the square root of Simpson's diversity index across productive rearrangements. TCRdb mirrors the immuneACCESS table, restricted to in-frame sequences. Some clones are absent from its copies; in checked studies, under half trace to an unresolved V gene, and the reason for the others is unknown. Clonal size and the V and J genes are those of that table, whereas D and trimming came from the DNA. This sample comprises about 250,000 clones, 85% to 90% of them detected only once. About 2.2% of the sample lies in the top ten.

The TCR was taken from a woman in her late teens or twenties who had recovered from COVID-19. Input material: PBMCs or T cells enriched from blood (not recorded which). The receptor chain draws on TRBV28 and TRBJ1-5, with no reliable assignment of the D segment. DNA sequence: TGTGCCAGCAGAGCCTTCTATAGCAATCAGCCCCAGCATTTT. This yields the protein CASRAFYSNQPQHF.